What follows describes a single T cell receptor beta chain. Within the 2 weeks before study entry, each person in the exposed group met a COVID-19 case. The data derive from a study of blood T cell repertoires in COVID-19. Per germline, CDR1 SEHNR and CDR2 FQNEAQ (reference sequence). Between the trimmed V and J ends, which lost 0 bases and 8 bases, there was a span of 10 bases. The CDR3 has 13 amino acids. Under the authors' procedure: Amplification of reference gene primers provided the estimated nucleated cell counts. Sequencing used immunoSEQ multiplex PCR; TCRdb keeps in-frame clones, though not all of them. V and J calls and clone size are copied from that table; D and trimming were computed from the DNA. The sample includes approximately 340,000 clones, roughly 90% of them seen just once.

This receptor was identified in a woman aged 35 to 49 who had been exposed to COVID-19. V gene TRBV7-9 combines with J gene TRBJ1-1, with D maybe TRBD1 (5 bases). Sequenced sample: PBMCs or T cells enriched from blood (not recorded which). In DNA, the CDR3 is TGTGCCAGCAGCTTAGCCCGGGACTCGGAAGCTTTCTTT. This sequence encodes CASSLARDSEAFF.